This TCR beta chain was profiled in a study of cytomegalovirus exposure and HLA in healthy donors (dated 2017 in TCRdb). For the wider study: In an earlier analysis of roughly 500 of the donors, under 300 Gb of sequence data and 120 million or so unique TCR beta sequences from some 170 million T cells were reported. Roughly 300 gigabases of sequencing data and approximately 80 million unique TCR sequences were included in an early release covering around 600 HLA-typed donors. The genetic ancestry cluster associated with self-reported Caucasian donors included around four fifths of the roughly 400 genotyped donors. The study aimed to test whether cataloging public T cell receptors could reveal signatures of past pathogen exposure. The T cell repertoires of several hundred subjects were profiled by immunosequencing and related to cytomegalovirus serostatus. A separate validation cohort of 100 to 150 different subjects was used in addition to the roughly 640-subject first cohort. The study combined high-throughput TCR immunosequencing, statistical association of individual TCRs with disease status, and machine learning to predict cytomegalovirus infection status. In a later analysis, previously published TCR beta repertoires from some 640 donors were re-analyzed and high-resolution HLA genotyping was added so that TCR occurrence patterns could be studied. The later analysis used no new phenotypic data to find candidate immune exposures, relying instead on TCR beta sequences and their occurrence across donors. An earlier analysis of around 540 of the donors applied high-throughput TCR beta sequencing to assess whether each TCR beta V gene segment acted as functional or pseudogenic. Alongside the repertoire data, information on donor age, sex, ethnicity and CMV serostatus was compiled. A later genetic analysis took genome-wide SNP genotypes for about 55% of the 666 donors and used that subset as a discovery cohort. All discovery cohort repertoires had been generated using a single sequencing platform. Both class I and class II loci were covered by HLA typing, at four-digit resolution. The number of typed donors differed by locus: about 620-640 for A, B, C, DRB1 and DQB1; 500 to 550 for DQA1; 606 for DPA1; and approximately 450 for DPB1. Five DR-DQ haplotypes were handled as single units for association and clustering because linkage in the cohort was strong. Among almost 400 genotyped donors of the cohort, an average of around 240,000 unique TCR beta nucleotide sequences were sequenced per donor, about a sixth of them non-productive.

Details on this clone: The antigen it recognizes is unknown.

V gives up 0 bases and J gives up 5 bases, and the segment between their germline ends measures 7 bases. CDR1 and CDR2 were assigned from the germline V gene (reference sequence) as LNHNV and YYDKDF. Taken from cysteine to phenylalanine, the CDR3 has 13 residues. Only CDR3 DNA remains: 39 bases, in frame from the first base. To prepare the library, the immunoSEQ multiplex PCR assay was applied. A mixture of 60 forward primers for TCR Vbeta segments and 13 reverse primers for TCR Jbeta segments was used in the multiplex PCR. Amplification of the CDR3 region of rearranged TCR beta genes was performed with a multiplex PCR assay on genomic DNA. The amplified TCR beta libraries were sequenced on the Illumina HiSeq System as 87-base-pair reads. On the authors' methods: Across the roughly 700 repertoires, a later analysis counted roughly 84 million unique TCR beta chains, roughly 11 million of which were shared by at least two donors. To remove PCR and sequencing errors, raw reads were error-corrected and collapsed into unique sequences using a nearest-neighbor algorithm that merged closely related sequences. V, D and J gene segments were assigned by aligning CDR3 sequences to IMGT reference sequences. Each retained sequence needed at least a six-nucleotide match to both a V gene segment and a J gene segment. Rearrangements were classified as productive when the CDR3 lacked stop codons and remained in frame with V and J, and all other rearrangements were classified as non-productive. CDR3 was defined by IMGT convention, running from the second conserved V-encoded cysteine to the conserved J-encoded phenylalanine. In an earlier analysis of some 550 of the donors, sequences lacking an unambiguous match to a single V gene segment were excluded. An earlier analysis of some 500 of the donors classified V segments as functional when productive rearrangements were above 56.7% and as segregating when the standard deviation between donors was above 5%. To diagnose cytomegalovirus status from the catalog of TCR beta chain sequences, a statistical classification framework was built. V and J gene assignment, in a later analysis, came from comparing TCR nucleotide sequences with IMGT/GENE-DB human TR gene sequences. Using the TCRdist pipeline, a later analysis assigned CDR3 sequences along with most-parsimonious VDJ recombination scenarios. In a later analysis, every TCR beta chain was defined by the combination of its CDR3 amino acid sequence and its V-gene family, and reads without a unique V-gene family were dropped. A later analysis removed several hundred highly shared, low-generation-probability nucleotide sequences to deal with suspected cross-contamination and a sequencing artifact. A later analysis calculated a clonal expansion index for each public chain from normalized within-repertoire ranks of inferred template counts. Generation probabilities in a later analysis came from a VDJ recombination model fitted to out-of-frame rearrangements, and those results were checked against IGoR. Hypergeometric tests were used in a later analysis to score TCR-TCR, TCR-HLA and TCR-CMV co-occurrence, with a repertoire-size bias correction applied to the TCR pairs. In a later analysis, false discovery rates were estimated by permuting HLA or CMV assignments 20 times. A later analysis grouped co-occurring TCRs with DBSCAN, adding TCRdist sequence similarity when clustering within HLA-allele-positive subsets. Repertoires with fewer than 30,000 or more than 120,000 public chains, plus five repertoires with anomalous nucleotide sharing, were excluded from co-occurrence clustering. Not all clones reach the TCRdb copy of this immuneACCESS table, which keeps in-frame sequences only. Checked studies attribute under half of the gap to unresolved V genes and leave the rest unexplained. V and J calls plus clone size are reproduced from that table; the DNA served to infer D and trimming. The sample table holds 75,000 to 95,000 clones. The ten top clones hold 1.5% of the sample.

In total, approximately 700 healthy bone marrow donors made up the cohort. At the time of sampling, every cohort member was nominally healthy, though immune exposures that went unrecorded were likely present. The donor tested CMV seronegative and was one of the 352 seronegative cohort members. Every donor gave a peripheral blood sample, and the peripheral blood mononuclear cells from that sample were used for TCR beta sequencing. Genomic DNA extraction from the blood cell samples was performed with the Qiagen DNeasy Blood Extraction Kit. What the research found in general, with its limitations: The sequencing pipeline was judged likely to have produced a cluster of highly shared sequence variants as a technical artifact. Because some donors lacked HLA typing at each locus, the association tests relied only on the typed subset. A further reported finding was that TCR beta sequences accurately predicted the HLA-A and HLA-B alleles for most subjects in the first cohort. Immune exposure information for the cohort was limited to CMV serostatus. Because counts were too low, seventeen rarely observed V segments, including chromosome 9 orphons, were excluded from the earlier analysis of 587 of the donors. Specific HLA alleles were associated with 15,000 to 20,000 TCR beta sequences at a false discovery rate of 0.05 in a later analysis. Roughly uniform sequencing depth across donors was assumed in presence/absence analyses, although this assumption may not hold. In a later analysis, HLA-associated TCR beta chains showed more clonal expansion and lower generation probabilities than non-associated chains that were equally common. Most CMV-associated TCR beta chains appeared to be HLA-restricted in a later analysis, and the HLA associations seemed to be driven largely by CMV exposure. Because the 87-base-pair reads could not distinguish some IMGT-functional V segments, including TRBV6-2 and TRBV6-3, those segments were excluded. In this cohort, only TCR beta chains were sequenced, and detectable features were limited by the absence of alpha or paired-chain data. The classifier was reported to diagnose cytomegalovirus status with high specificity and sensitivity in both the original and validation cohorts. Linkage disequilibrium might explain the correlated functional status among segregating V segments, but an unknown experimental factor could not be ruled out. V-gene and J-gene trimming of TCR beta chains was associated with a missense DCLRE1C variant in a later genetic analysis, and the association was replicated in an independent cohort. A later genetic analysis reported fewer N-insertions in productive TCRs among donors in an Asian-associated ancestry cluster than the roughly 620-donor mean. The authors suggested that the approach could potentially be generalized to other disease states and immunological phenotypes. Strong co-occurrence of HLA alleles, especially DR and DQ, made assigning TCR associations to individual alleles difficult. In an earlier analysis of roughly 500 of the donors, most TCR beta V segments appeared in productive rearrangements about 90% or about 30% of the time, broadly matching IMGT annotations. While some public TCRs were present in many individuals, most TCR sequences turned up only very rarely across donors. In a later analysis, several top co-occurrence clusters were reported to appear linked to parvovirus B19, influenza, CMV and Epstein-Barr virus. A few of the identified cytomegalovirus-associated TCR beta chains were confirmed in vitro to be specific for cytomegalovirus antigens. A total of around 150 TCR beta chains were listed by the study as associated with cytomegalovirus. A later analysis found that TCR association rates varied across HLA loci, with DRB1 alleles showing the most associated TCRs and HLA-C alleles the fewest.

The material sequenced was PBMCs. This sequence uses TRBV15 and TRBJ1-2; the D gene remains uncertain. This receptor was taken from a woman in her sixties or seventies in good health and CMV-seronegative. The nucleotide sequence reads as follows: TGTGCCACCAGCAGAGATCTAGAGTATGGCTACACCTTC. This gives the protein CATSRDLEYGYTF.